This T cell receptor beta chain stems from a study of T cells in Graves' hyperthyroidism and ophthalmopathy. Study outcomes and limitations: Most expanded thyroid clonotypes above 0.001 also appeared in blood. The model identified upcoming ophthalmopathy a median approximately six months ahead of onset.

Amplified TCR beta CDR3 regions came from RNA transcripts. The HTBI primer set was used in a first-round RT-PCR of the TCR CDR3. In TCRdb, the multiplex PCR reads were re-called with MiXCR into one record per CDR3 protein. Among about 290,000 distinct CDR3 sequences listed, about 14% were seen once. This clonotype was seen many times. Its antigen is still unknown. The TCR sequence derives from a woman aged 25 to 39 with Graves' hyperthyroidism that later progressed to Graves' ophthalmopathy. Sequences were obtained from blood.

CDR3 in amino acids: CASSLGFQPQHF. The CDR3 DNA follows: TGTGCCAGCAGTTTAGGGTTTCAGCCCCAGCATTTT. J is TRBJ1-5 and V is TRBV28; D uncertain. Per the germline V gene, CDR1 is MDHEN and CDR2 is SYDVKM. The CDR3 has 12 residues. The V and J ends lost 2 bases and 6 bases respectively, with 5 bases between them.